The entry below gives a single T cell receptor (beta chain) sequence along with its context. Germline assignment: CDR1 MDHEN and CDR2 SYDVKM. With 3 bases removed from V and 2 bases from J, the gap between germline ends came to 28 bases. This CDR3 has 20 residues. The data derive from a study of long-term antiretroviral therapy in people with HIV. immunoSEQ v3.0 was run at survey level. The table came from immunoSEQ multiplex PCR; TCRdb's copy has only in-frame clones and leaves some out. The sample has over 35,000 clones, 80% seen once. This clonotype was obtained from a man aged 18 to 29 with HIV. The chain has TRBV28 and TRBJ2-5; D is uncertain. The sample here was unsorted PBMCs, taken 1.5 years after starting antiretroviral therapy. CDR3 sequence reads: CASSFLARLPIIRRQETQYF. CDR3 nucleotides: TGTGCCAGCAGTTTTCTGGCCAGGCTACCGATAATAAGACGGCAAGAGACCCAGTACTTC.